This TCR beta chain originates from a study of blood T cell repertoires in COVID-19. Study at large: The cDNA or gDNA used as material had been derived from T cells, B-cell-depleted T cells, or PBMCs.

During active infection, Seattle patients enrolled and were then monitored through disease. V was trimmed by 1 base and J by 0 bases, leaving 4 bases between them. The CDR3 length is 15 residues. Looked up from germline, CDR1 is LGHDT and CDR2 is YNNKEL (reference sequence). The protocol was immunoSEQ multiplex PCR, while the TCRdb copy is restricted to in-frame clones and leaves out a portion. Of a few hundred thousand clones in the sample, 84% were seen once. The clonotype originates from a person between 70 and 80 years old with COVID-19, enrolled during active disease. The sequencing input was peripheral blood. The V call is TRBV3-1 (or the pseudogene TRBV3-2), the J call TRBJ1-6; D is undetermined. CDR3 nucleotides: TGTGCCAGCAGCCAAGGCTACTCCTATAATTCACCCCTCCACTTT. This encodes CASSQGYSYNSPLHF.